These T cell receptor beta chains were read from a single sample in a study of CD8 T cells in ankylosing spondylitis. TCRdb re-called the 5' RACE reads through MiXCR, storing one row per CDR3 protein. The sample consists of around 210,000 distinct CDR3 sequences, roughly 8% of them appearing once. Sequenced sample: blood, either unsorted or a sorted T cell fraction (not recorded which). The receptors originated from a female donor with ankylosing spondylitis or in good health (not recorded which). Each CDR3 is given with its conserved first and last residue. D genes are given only for firm matches. Size tells how often a clone was seen (once, few, many) or the class of an expanded clone, and some rows leave it out.

V: TRBV20-1
D: -
J: TRBJ2-6
size: many
DNA: TGCAGTGCTCAGACCCTTCCTGGGGCCAACGTCCTGACTTTC
CDR3: CSAQTLPGANVLTF

V: TRBV7-2
D: -
J: TRBJ1-1
size: few
DNA: TGTGCCAGCAGGATTCGGCAGAACCTTCAGAAGGACACTGAAGCTTTCTTT
CDR3: CASRIRQNLQKDTEAFF

V: TRBV12-3/TRBV12-4
D: -
J: TRBJ2-1
size: many
DNA: TGTGCCAGCAGTTGGGGGGACCGCCGGCAGTTCTTC
CDR3: CASSWGDRRQFF

V: TRBV7-2
D: -
J: TRBJ2-3
size: many
DNA: TGTGCCAGCAGCTTCACCGGGGGAAACACAGATACGCAGTATTTT
CDR3: CASSFTGGNTDTQYF

V: TRBV3-1
D: -
J: TRBJ1-6
size: many
DNA: TGTGCCAGCAGCCAAGATAGTCCTAAGGTCCTCCACTTT
CDR3: CASSQDSPKVLHF

V: TRBV29-1
D: -
J: TRBJ1-1
size: many
DNA: TGCAGCGTTGACAGGATGAACACTGAAGCTTTCTTT
CDR3: CSVDRMNTEAFF

V: TRBV2
D: -
J: TRBJ2-7
size: many
DNA: TGTGCCAGCAGTGTGGGACGGTTTTCCTACGAGCAGTACTTC
CDR3: CASSVGRFSYEQYF

V: TRBV20-1
D: -
J: TRBJ2-2
size: many
DNA: TGCAGTGTCCCCGGAATCAACACCGGGGAGCTGTTTTTT
CDR3: CSVPGINTGELFF

V: TRBV2
D: -
J: TRBJ2-7
size: many
DNA: TGTGCCAGCAGGGAACAGGGTCATAGCTCCTACGAGCAGTACTTC
CDR3: CASREQGHSSYEQYF

V: TRBV20-1
D: -
J: TRBJ1-1
size: many
DNA: TGCAGTGCTAGCTCCCCGCCAGGGTTGAACACTGAAGCTTTCTTT
CDR3: CSASSPPGLNTEAFF

V: TRBV7-6
D: TRBD1
J: TRBJ2-5
size: many
DNA: TGTGCCAGCAGCGCCCAGACAGGGTTAGAAGAGACCCAGTACTTC
CDR3: CASSAQTGLEETQYF

V: TRBV5-1
D: -
J: TRBJ2-6
size: many
DNA: TGCGCCAGCAGCTTTTCAAAACAGAGTCTCTCTGGGGCCAACGTCCTGACTTTC
CDR3: CASSFSKQSLSGANVLTF

V: TRBV7-9
D: -
J: TRBJ2-7
size: many
DNA: TGTGCCAGCAGCCATGGACCGAACGAGCAGTACTTC
CDR3: CASSHGPNEQYF

V: TRBV19
D: -
J: TRBJ1-1
size: many
DNA: TGTGCCAGTATACAGGGACCTGAAGCTTTCTTT
CDR3: CASIQGPEAFF

V: TRBV20-1
D: -
J: TRBJ2-1
size: many
DNA: TGCAGTGCTCACAGGGTGCATGAGCAGTTCTTC
CDR3: CSAHRVHEQFF

V: TRBV7-8
D: -
J: TRBJ1-6
size: many
DNA: TGTGCCAGTACCTACGGAAATTCACCCCTCCACTTT
CDR3: CASTYGNSPLHF

V: TRBV6-1
D: -
J: TRBJ2-7
size: many
DNA: TGTGCCAGCAGCAGTCGGAGGCGGGACGACGAGCAGTACTTC
CDR3: CASSSRRRDDEQYF

V: TRBV7-8
D: -
J: TRBJ2-5
size: many
DNA: TGTGCCAGCAGCTCCCATAAATTAGAGACCCAGTACTTC
CDR3: CASSSHKLETQYF

V: TRBV7-7
D: TRBD2
J: TRBJ2-5
size: many
DNA: TGTGCCAGCAGCTCAGAGCGGGAGGGCCCGGAGACCCAGTACTTC
CDR3: CASSSEREGPETQYF

V: TRBV7-2
D: TRBD1
J: TRBJ1-5
size: few
DNA: TGTGCCAGCAGCTTTAAAAGGACAGGGGAGGGGCAGCCCCAGCATTTT
CDR3: CASSFKRTGEGQPQHF

V: TRBV7-2
D: TRBD2
J: TRBJ2-3
size: many
DNA: TGTGCCAGCAGGTTAATAGCGGGAGCCGCAGATACGCAGTATTTT
CDR3: CASRLIAGAADTQYF

V: TRBV7-2
D: -
J: TRBJ1-1
size: few
DNA: TGTGCCAGCAGCTCGGAGGGGAACACTGAAGCTTTCTTT
CDR3: CASSSEGNTEAFF

V: TRBV29-1
D: TRBD1
J: TRBJ2-7
size: -
DNA: TGCAGCGTTGAAGGGACAGGGGAGAGCGAGCAGTACTTC
CDR3: CSVEGTGESEQYF

V: TRBV6-2/TRBV6-3
D: -
J: TRBJ2-1
size: many
DNA: TGTGCCAGCATGGGGCGCGGAGGGGGCTACAATGAGCAGTTCTTC
CDR3: CASMGRGGGYNEQFF

V: TRBV5-4
D: -
J: TRBJ2-5
size: many
DNA: TGTGCCAGCAGCCTCGAGGACCTCCGACAGACCCAGTACTTC
CDR3: CASSLEDLRQTQYF

V: TRBV5-1
D: -
J: TRBJ2-5
size: many
DNA: TGCGCCAGCAGCTTGGCCTCTAGGACGGAAGAGACCCAGTACTTC
CDR3: CASSLASRTEETQYF

V: TRBV6-5
D: -
J: TRBJ2-2
size: many
DNA: TGTGCCAGCAGTTACACCCGGGATTGGGGTACCACCGGGGAGCTGTTTTTT
CDR3: CASSYTRDWGTTGELFF

V: TRBV14
D: TRBD2
J: TRBJ2-7
size: many
DNA: TGTGCCAGCAGCCAGCCCGGACTAGCGGGGCCCTCACAGCAGTACTTC
CDR3: CASSQPGLAGPSQQYF

V: TRBV18
D: TRBD2
J: TRBJ2-3
size: many
DNA: TGTGCCAGCTCACTGGCTAGCGGGATTGGTACGCAGTATTTT
CDR3: CASSLASGIGTQYF

V: TRBV2
D: -
J: TRBJ1-3
size: -
DNA: TGTGCCAGCAGTGCGAACTCTCCGGGGACTGGAAACACCATATATTTT
CDR3: CASSANSPGTGNTIYF

V: TRBV11-1
D: -
J: TRBJ2-1
size: -
DNA: TGTGCAAGCAGGGGAGGCTACAATGAGCAGTTCTTC
CDR3: CASRGGYNEQFF

V: TRBV4-3
D: -
J: TRBJ2-2
size: many
DNA: TGCGCCAGCAGCCAAGGATTGGGGTCGTTTTTCGCGAACACCGGGGAGCTGTTTTTT
CDR3: CASSQGLGSFFANTGELFF

V: TRBV2
D: TRBD2
J: TRBJ2-1
size: few
DNA: TGTGCCAGCATGGTGGGAGGGTACAATGAGCAGTTCTTC
CDR3: CASMVGGYNEQFF

V: TRBV7-9
D: -
J: TRBJ1-3
size: -
DNA: TGTGCCAGCAGCTTAGCACAGCCTGGCTCTGGAAACACCATATATTTT
CDR3: CASSLAQPGSGNTIYF

V: TRBV7-6
D: TRBD2
J: TRBJ2-3
size: -
DNA: TGTGCCAGCAGCTTAAGGTCCAGCGGGAGGGCCGCAGATACGCAGTATTTT
CDR3: CASSLRSSGRAADTQYF

V: TRBV27
D: -
J: TRBJ2-1
size: many
DNA: TGTGCCAGCTCCCCCGGGGGACCCTACAATGAGCAGTTCTTC
CDR3: CASSPGGPYNEQFF

V: TRBV7-9
D: -
J: TRBJ2-3
size: few
DNA: TGTGCCAGCACCGTCTCGCGGGGCATCGATACGCAGTATTTT
CDR3: CASTVSRGIDTQYF

V: TRBV28
D: -
J: TRBJ1-1
size: few
DNA: TGTGCCAGCATTACCGTGGCGGACACTGAAGCTTTCTTT
CDR3: CASITVADTEAFF

V: TRBV11-2
D: -
J: TRBJ1-1
size: many
DNA: TGTGCCAGCAGCCCACAAGAGTTAAGTGAAGCTTTCTTT
CDR3: CASSPQELSEAFF

V: TRBV12-3/TRBV12-4
D: -
J: TRBJ2-2
size: many
DNA: TGTGCCAGCAGCCTTAGCAGCCCCGGGGAGCTGTTTTTT
CDR3: CASSLSSPGELFF

V: TRBV12-3/TRBV12-4
D: -
J: TRBJ2-1
size: -
DNA: TGTGCCAGCAGTTCCACCAGACACAATGAGCAGTTCTTC
CDR3: CASSSTRHNEQFF

V: TRBV20-1
D: -
J: TRBJ2-1
size: many
DNA: TGCAGTGCCGTATTTACCGCAGAATTCAATGAGCAGTTCTTC
CDR3: CSAVFTAEFNEQFF

V: TRBV20-1
D: -
J: TRBJ2-3
size: -
DNA: TGCAGTGCTACCCTACCCCAAGACTACTCCCGCACAGATACGCAGTATTTT
CDR3: CSATLPQDYSRTDTQYF

V: TRBV6-2/TRBV6-3
D: -
J: TRBJ2-1
size: many
DNA: TGTGCCAGCAGGCCCACTAGGGGCGATGAGCAGTTCTTC
CDR3: CASRPTRGDEQFF

V: TRBV7-9
D: -
J: TRBJ2-7
size: -
DNA: TGTGCCAGCACTAGCAGCTCCTACGAGCAGTACTTC
CDR3: CASTSSSYEQYF

V: TRBV6-2/TRBV6-3
D: -
J: TRBJ1-5
size: many
DNA: TGTGCCAGCAATGATAGGGGACCTTATAGCAATCAGCCCCAGCATTTT
CDR3: CASNDRGPYSNQPQHF

V: TRBV3-1
D: -
J: TRBJ2-7
size: -
DNA: TGTGCCTCCTCGGCAACGGCGGCGGGTCCTTACGAGCAGTACTTC
CDR3: CASSATAAGPYEQYF

V: TRBV28
D: -
J: TRBJ1-1
size: many
DNA: TGTGCCAGCAGACCGGACGGCCCTTTGAACACTGAAGCTTTCTTT
CDR3: CASRPDGPLNTEAFF

V: TRBV11-2
D: TRBD2
J: TRBJ2-1
size: -
DNA: TGTGCCACCAGCTCCCCTAGCGGGAGGTGGGATGAGCAGTTCTTC
CDR3: CATSSPSGRWDEQFF

V: TRBV12-3/TRBV12-4
D: TRBD1
J: TRBJ1-2
size: many
DNA: TGTGCCAGCAGTTTCCGGGACAGGGGAGGCTACACCTTC
CDR3: CASSFRDRGGYTF

V: TRBV7-9
D: -
J: TRBJ1-3
size: -
DNA: TGTGCCAGCAGCTACGGGGGCCTCTCTGGAAACACCATATATTTT
CDR3: CASSYGGLSGNTIYF

V: TRBV12-3/TRBV12-4
D: TRBD1
J: TRBJ2-2
size: many
DNA: TGTGCCAGCAGTTTCGACAGGGTGGCCGGGGAGCTGTTTTTT
CDR3: CASSFDRVAGELFF

V: TRBV12-3/TRBV12-4
D: -
J: TRBJ2-3
size: many
DNA: TGTGCCAGCAGCCCTTCCGAGGCTGGGGATACGCAGTATTTT
CDR3: CASSPSEAGDTQYF

V: TRBV20-1
D: TRBD2
J: TRBJ2-7
size: many
DNA: TGCAGTGCCCCCACTGATAGCGGGAGGTCCCCGGAGCAGTACTTC
CDR3: CSAPTDSGRSPEQYF

V: TRBV7-2
D: -
J: TRBJ2-4
size: few
DNA: TGTGCCAGCAGCTTAGGGGGGGTGGTGGACATTCAGTACTTC
CDR3: CASSLGGVVDIQYF

V: TRBV7-9
D: TRBD2
J: TRBJ2-1
size: many
DNA: TGTGCCAGCAGCCCGATCGGCCAGCGGGGAACCAATGAGCAGTTCTTC
CDR3: CASSPIGQRGTNEQFF

V: TRBV7-2
D: TRBD1
J: TRBJ2-2
size: many
DNA: TGTGCCAGCAGTTTACGACAGGGGAACACCGGGGAGCTGTTTTTT
CDR3: CASSLRQGNTGELFF